The present entry profiles one T cell receptor (beta chain) with its context. Source study methods: Amplification from reference gene primers served as the basis for estimated nucleated cell counts. The method was immunoSEQ multiplex PCR; TCRdb's version includes in-frame clones alone and lacks a portion of them. D and trimming were read from the DNA, whereas the V and J calls and clone size are those reported in that table. Found here are about 68,000 clones, over 75% of them singletons; the top ten hold 7.3%. It was during active infection that Seattle patients were enrolled and then longitudinally followed. The entry originates in a study of blood T cell repertoires in COVID-19. This clonotype was sampled from a man aged 40-50 years with COVID-19, enrolled during active disease. Source material: peripheral blood.

CDR3 protein: CASSLRAGEGNEQFF. The CDR3 bases are TGTGCCAGCAGCTTAAGAGCGGGGGAGGGGAATGAGCAGTTCTTC. This chain connects TRBV7-3 to TRBJ2-1, with 8 bases fitting TRBD2. V lost 1 base to trimming and J lost 7 bases; unmatched junction nucleotides: 6. In germline, CDR1 is SGHTA, CDR2 FQGTGA. This CDR3 region has 15 residues.